One TCR beta chain is described in this entry. Its antigen remains unidentified. No base qualities exist here, and no much larger clone lies one base off it. This sample is drawn from a study of T cell responses to AZD1222 COVID-19 vaccine (dated by TCRdb to the early 2020s). Regarding the research as a whole: A total of 233 trial participants underwent TCR sequencing, of whom approximately 210 received two doses of AZD1222 and around 25 received two doses of the MenACWY control vaccine. Enrollment into the trials was organized by age into subgroups of 18-55, 56-69 and 70-plus years, and those subgroups contained about 150, 27 and 61 TCR-sequenced participants, respectively.

V loses 5 bases at its end and J loses 7 bases; junction bases beyond the gene matches: 12. CDR1 and CDR2 are drawn from the germline V gene: SGHTA, FQGNSA. The CDR3 runs 17 amino acids, cysteine and phenylalanine included. Left in the record is the CDR3 DNA by itself, 51 bases read in frame from the first base. What the work shows at the level of the full study, not this receptor alone: Conclusions about previously exposed vaccinees are limited because only six or seven AZD1222 recipients were SARS-CoV-2 seropositive at baseline. Participants were mostly white British, with more females than males. The authors suggested clonal diversity may have been underestimated. Vaccine-associated CD4 TCRs spanned the whole spike protein, with dominant responses in regions 160-218 and 743-854. In the small 56-69-year group, the increase in depth fell short of significance, most likely because of low power. Nearly half of unique spike-specific TCRs reportedly recognized epitopes outside regions mutated in the B.1.351 and B.1.1.7 variants. No day 14 peak-response samples were available, so repertoires were characterized only after the peak T cell response. After two AZD1222 doses, spike-specific TCR breadth and depth were significantly higher than at day 0 and than in MenACWY recipients.

Explained via the paper, the time point label denotes: about 28 days (+/-7) after the second vaccine dose. AZD1222 recipients with second doses at about 4 weeks or about 12 weeks were pooled, because spike-specific TCR depth and breadth did not differ between schedules. The vaccinee samples were drawn from two UK trials, COV001 and COV002, one of which was a single-blind randomized controlled phase 2/3 trial testing AZD1222 (ChAdOx1 nCoV-19) in healthy adults. For TCRbeta chain sequencing, PBMC samples from trial participants were taken at day 0 and at day 28 after the second dose. The CDR3 regions of human TCRbeta chains were analyzed by immunosequencing. The authors' analysis ran thus. Repertoire TCRs were checked for matches against a reference library of SARS-CoV-2-specific TCRs that had been generated using the MIRA antigen-specificity platform. Breadth meant the fraction of unique TCRs that were SARS-CoV-2-associated, whereas depth meant the fraction of total T cells that were SARS-CoV-2-associated. Using the MIRA data, each spike-specific TCR was assigned both to the spike region to which the TCR was reactive and to a CD4 or CD8 class. Log10-transformed breadth and depth values were compared by one-way ANOVA with Sidak's multiple comparisons tests. The table comes from immuneACCESS by way of TCRdb, which keeps in-frame sequences with V and J called. Part of the clones is missing from these tables; in studies checked, under half for an unresolved V gene and the rest for unknown reasons. V, J and clone size reflect that table, while D and trimming were determined from the DNA. The sample data list 15,000 to 20,000 clones, and 60% to 85% of these were observed just once. Over 12% of the sample is held by the ten biggest clonotypes.

The clonotype was recovered from an adult who received the AZD1222 COVID-19 vaccine. This chain joins TRBV7-2 to TRBJ2-1, with 12 middle bases fitting TRBD2. This material consisted of peripheral blood, taken 28 days after the second AZD1222 dose. The DNA sequence follows: TGTGCCAGCAGCCTGTACGGGACTAGCGGGCTCGGGAATGAGCAGTTCTTC. Its coded protein is CASSLYGTSGLGNEQFF.